This T cell receptor (beta chain) was captured in a study of shared clonotypes between healthy human individuals. Note on this clone: What it binds is not known.

Germline assignment: CDR1 MDHEN and CDR2 SYDVKM. The CDR3 consists of 12 residues. J lost 10 bases, V lost 7 bases, and 9 bases had no gene match. Naive CD8 cells, CD45RO-negative and positively selected for CCR7, excluded terminally differentiated effector memory CD45RA+ cells. General study results and limits: In the sorted subsets, rarefaction showed sequencing was incomplete despite large depth.

Repertoires were generated with immunoSEQ multiplex PCR, while TCRdb's copy carries only in-frame clones and drops some. Of over 2,000,000 clones listed, approximately 92% are singletons. The chain combines TRBV28 with TRBJ1-1; 7 bases agree with TRBD1. Specimen: naive CD8+ T cells from PBMCs. This TCR was recovered from a man between 18 and 35 years old in good health. Some clones in this sample may be carry-over from other donors' samples. CDR3 in DNA: TGTGCCAGCACCTCGCGTCAGGGGGGAGCTTTCTTT. This translates into CASTSRQGGAFF.